A selection of T cell receptor beta chains follows, all from one sample in a study of cytomegalovirus exposure and HLA in healthy donors. Measured with immunoSEQ multiplex PCR; TCRdb has only the in-frame clones, and not every one. The sample has 130,000 to 150,000 clones; about four fifths are singletons. The material sequenced was PBMCs. Receptor source: a woman younger than 30 in good health and CMV-seropositive. Each CDR3 is given with its conserved first and last residue. A D gene is named only where the DNA matches it firmly. Clone size is stated in some rows and not others, as once, few, many or a class when expanded.

D: TRBD1; V: TRBV5-4; J: TRBJ1-1; size: .; DNA: TGTGCCAGCAGCCCGTGGACAGGAGGTGGAACTGAAGCTTTCTTT; CDR3: CASSPWTGGGTEAFF
D: .; V: TRBV29-1; J: TRBJ1-4; size: .; DNA: TGCAGCGTTCTACCCCAACAGGGACCTAATGAAAAACTGTTTTTT; CDR3: CSVLPQQGPNEKLFF
D: TRBD1; V: TRBV2; J: TRBJ2-5; size: .; DNA: TGTGCCAGCAGTGACCCCTGGGACAGGGGGCGCCGGGAGACCCAGTACTTC; CDR3: CASSDPWDRGRRETQYF
D: .; V: TRBV7-9; J: TRBJ1-1; size: .; DNA: TGTGCCAGCAATAGCCCTGGACTCATGAACACTGAAGCTTTCTTT; CDR3: CASNSPGLMNTEAFF
D: .; V: TRBV19; J: TRBJ2-5; size: .; DNA: TGTGCCAGTAGTATAGGGCAGGGGCTGGAGACCCAGTACTTC; CDR3: CASSIGQGLETQYF
D: .; V: TRBV5-1; J: TRBJ2-3; size: .; DNA: TGCGCCAGCAGTAGCCTAGTGCCCACCACAGATACGCAGTATTTT; CDR3: CASSSLVPTTDTQYF
D: .; V: TRBV5-6; J: TRBJ2-3; size: once; DNA: TGTGCCAGCAACTTCGGTACTTTTGTCACAGATACGCAGTATTTT; CDR3: CASNFGTFVTDTQYF
D: .; V: TRBV5-6; J: TRBJ2-7; size: .; DNA: TGTGCCAGCAGCCTAGGGGTTAACGGCTACGAGCAGTACTTC; CDR3: CASSLGVNGYEQYF
D: .; V: TRBV25-1; J: TRBJ2-4; size: once; DNA: TGTGCCAGCAGTGAAACCTCTATAGCCAAAAACATTCAGTACTTC; CDR3: CASSETSIAKNIQYF
D: .; V: TRBV9; J: TRBJ2-1; size: .; DNA: TGTGCCAGCAGCGTAGTGTCAGGGCAGTTTTCAGTAGGTGAGCAGTTCTTC; CDR3: CASSVVSGQFSVGEQFF
D: TRBD1; V: TRBV4-3; J: TRBJ2-1; size: .; DNA: TGCGCCAGCAGCCGCAGGGGGCGGGATGAGCAGTTCTTC; CDR3: CASSRRGRDEQFF
D: .; V: TRBV5-1; J: TRBJ2-7; size: .; DNA: TGCGCCAGCAGCTTGGCCCGGGGATCCTACGAGCAGTACTTC; CDR3: CASSLARGSYEQYF
D: .; V: TRBV29-1; J: TRBJ1-1; size: .; DNA: TGCAGCGGGGTCGGGTTGCTGACTGAAGCTTTCTTT; CDR3: CSGVGLLTEAFF
D: TRBD1; V: TRBV30; J: TRBJ2-7; size: .; DNA: TGTGCCTGGAGTGTGGGTCAGGGGGACTACGAGCAGTACTTC; CDR3: CAWSVGQGDYEQYF
D: .; V: TRBV30; J: TRBJ1-4; size: .; DNA: TGTGCCTGGAGTGGTGGCAGGGGAAATGAAAAACTGTTTTTT; CDR3: CAWSGGRGNEKLFF
D: TRBD2; V: TRBV9; J: TRBJ2-1; size: .; DNA: TGTGCCAGCAGCGCCGCCGGGACTAGCGGATACAATGAGCAGTTCTTC; CDR3: CASSAAGTSGYNEQFF
D: TRBD2; V: TRBV10-1; J: TRBJ2-7; size: .; DNA: TGCGCCAGCAGTGACGGTAGCGGGGATTCCGAGCAGTACTTC; CDR3: CASSDGSGDSEQYF
D: .; V: TRBV7-9; J: TRBJ2-1; size: once; DNA: TGTTCCAGCAGCTCACACCGGATACCGGGGGGCTCCATGGATGAGCAGTTCTTC; CDR3: CSSSSHRIPGGSMDEQFF
D: TRBD2; V: TRBV5-1; J: TRBJ2-1; size: .; DNA: TGCGCCAGCAGCTTGGGGCTCCTAGCGGGGGGATCCTACAATGAGCAGTTCTTC; CDR3: CASSLGLLAGGSYNEQFF
D: .; V: TRBV9; J: TRBJ1-2; size: .; DNA: TGTGCCAGCAGCGTAGACCCTATGACAGGCCCCATGGGCGGCTACACCTTC; CDR3: CASSVDPMTGPMGGYTF
D: TRBD1; V: TRBV5-1; J: TRBJ2-2; size: once; DNA: TGCGCCAGCAGCAAAAGTGGACAGGGTGGTACCGGGGAGCTGTTTTTT; CDR3: CASSKSGQGGTGELFF
D: .; V: TRBV6-4; J: TRBJ2-1; size: .; DNA: TGTGCCAGCAGTGTACTACAGGGTAATGGCTATGAGCAGTTCTTC; CDR3: CASSVLQGNGYEQFF
D: .; V: TRBV7-2; J: TRBJ2-3; size: .; DNA: TGTGCCAGCAGCTTAGACCTCGGGGTAGATACGCAGTATTTT; CDR3: CASSLDLGVDTQYF
D: TRBD1; V: TRBV7-6; J: TRBJ1-6; size: .; DNA: TGTGCCAGCAGCGCACTCCGGGACAGGGACTCACCCCTCCACTTT; CDR3: CASSALRDRDSPLHF
D: .; V: TRBV19; J: TRBJ2-7; size: many; DNA: TGTGCCAGTAGTACCTCGGGGGTCTACGAGCAGTACTTC; CDR3: CASSTSGVYEQYF
D: TRBD1; V: TRBV10-3; J: TRBJ1-5; size: .; DNA: TGTGCCATCAGTGCGGGGACAGGGAATCAGCCCCAGCATTTT; CDR3: CAISAGTGNQPQHF
D: .; V: TRBV30; J: TRBJ1-5; size: .; DNA: TGTGCCTGGAGTGTGGGGGGAGCAACCCAGCATTTT; CDR3: CAWSVGGATQHF
D: .; V: TRBV7-9; J: TRBJ1-5; size: few; DNA: TGTGCCAGCAGCCAGGAGGGGGGGGTAAACCCGCCCCAGCATTTT; CDR3: CASSQEGGVNPPQHF
D: .; V: TRBV19; J: TRBJ2-3; size: .; DNA: TGTGCCAGGGGTTTGGAGGGGCAGAACACAGATACGCAGTATTTT; CDR3: CARGLEGQNTDTQYF
D: .; V: TRBV9; J: TRBJ2-5; size: .; DNA: TGTGCCAGCAGCGTACAGGGACTTTACCAAGAGACCCAGTACTTC; CDR3: CASSVQGLYQETQYF
D: TRBD1; V: TRBV4-1; J: TRBJ2-7; size: .; DNA: TGCGCCAGCAGCCAAGAGGGACAGGGTTACGAGCAGTACTTC; CDR3: CASSQEGQGYEQYF